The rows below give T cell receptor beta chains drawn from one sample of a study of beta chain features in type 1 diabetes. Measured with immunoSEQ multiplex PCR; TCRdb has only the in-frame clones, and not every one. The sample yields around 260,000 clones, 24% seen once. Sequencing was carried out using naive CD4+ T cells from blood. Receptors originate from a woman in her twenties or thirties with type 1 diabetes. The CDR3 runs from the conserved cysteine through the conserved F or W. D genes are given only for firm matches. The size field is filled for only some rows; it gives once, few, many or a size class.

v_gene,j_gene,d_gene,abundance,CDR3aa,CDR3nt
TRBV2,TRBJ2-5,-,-,CASVLHEGGGETQYF,TGTGCCAGCGTCCTCCACGAGGGAGGCGGGGAGACCCAGTACTTC
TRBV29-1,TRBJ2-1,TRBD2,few,CSVGWLAGVSEQFF,TGCAGCGTTGGGTGGCTAGCGGGAGTAAGTGAGCAGTTCTTC
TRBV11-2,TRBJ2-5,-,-,CASSLVGGRVSSETQYF,TGTGCCAGCAGCTTAGTAGGGGGGAGGGTTAGTTCAGAGACCCAGTACTTC
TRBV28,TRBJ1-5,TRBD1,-,CASIAGQGGRQPQHF,TGTGCCAGCATCGCCGGACAGGGAGGGAGACAGCCCCAGCATTTT
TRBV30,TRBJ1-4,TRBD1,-,CAWSRQGSEKLFF,TGTGCCTGGAGTAGACAGGGCAGTGAAAAACTGTTTTTT
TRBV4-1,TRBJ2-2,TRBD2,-,CASSQDQREYTGELFF,TGCGCCAGCAGCCAAGACCAGCGGGAGTACACCGGGGAGCTGTTTTTT
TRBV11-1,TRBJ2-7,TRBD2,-,CASRGTSGSGEQYF,TGTGCCAGCAGGGGGACTAGCGGGAGTGGCGAGCAGTACTTC
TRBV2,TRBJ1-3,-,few,CASRLNRVEHIYF,TGTGCCAGCAGGTTGAACAGGGTAGAGCACATATATTTT
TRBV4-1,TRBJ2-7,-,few,CASSQDRGREQYF,TGCGCCAGCAGCCAAGACAGGGGCCGCGAGCAGTACTTC
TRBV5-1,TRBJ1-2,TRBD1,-,CASSYGQGAGYTF,TGCGCCAGCAGCTATGGACAGGGGGCTGGCTACACCTTC
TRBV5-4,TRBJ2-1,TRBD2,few,CASSSGLAGGYEQFF,TGTGCCAGCAGCTCGGGACTAGCGGGAGGCTATGAGCAGTTCTTC
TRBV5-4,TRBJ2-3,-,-,CASSLGGSNTDTQYF,TGTGCCAGCAGCTTAGGTGGGAGTAACACAGATACGCAGTATTTT
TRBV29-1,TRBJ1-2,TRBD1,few,CSVGTRQGAYGYTF,TGCAGCGTTGGGACCAGACAGGGGGCCTATGGCTACACCTTC
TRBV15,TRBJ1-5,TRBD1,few,CATSRLQGVGALEPQHF,TGTGCCACCAGCAGACTGCAGGGGGTAGGGGCCCTTGAGCCCCAGCATTTT
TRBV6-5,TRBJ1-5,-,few,CASSYERGANQPQHF,TGTGCCAGCAGTTACGAAAGGGGTGCCAATCAGCCCCAGCATTTT
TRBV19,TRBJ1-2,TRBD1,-,CASSWTGVNPDGYTF,TGTGCCAGTAGCTGGACAGGGGTTAATCCGGATGGCTACACCTTC
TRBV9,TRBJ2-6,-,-,CASSVMSGLHSGANVLTF,TGTGCCAGCAGCGTAATGTCAGGTCTTCACTCTGGGGCCAACGTCCTGACTTTC
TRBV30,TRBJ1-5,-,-,CAWSVRGNQPQHF,TGTGCCTGGAGTGTAAGGGGGAATCAGCCCCAGCATTTT
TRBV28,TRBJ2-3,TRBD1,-,CASSLGDRGTDTQYF,TGTGCCAGCAGTTTGGGGGACAGGGGCACAGATACGCAGTATTTT
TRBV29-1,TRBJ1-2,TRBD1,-,CSVEVTGDGYTF,TGCAGCGTTGAAGTGACAGGGGATGGCTACACCTTC
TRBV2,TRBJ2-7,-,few,CASSELMARAYF,TGTGCCAGCAGTGAACTAATGGCCAGGGCTTACTTC
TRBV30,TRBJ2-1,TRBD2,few,CAWRAGLAFNNEQFF,TGTGCCTGGAGAGCGGGACTAGCGTTTAACAATGAGCAGTTCTTC
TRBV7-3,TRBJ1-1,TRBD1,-,CASSLRATGRPEAFF,TGTGCCAGCAGCTTAAGGGCGACAGGGAGGCCTGAAGCTTTCTTT
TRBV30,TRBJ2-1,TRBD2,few,CAWGRASGNEQFF,TGTGCCTGGGGAAGGGCTAGCGGAAATGAGCAGTTCTTC